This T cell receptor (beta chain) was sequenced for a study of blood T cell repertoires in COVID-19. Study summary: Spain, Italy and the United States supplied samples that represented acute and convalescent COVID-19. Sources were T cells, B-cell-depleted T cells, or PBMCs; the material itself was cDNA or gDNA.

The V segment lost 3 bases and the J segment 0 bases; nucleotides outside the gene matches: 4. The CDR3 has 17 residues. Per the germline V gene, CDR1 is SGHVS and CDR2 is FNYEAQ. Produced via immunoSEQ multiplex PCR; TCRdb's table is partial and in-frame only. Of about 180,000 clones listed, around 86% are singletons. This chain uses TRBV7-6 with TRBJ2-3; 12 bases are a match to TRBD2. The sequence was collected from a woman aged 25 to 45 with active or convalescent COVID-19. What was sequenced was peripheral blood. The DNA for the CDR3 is TGTGCCAGCAGCTTCGGACTAGCGGGGTCTAGCACAGATACGCAGTATTTT. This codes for CASSFGLAGSSTDTQYF. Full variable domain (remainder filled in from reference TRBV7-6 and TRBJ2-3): GAGVSQSPRYKVTKRGQDVALRCDPISGHVSLYWYRQALGQGPEFLTYFNYEAQQDKSGLPNDRFSAERPEGSISTLTIQRTEQRDSAMYRCASSFGLAGSSTDTQYFGPGTRLTVL.